This T cell receptor beta chain is drawn from a study of T cell changes during pregnancy in multiple sclerosis. Method: immunoSEQ multiplex PCR; TCRdb's copy keeps in-frame clones and lacks some. The repertoire consists of about 59,000 clones, with around 92% occurring once and the leading ten covering less than 2.5%. V was clipped by 6 bases and J by 5 bases; unmatched bases: 13. Germline values: CDR1 SGHDT, CDR2 YYEEEE. The CDR3 consists of 15 residues. The chain joins TRBV5-6 to TRBJ2-7, with 8 positions matching TRBD1. This sequence originates from a female donor with multiple sclerosis, enrolled in a pregnancy study. The sample in question was peripheral blood, obtained in the first trimester of pregnancy. The CDR3 DNA sequence: TGTGCCAGCACCAGGGACAGGTCTAGGACCAACGAGCAGTACTTC. Residues: CASTRDRSRTNEQYF.